This T cell receptor beta chain appears in the sequencing data of a study of T cell changes during pregnancy in multiple sclerosis. V dropped 4 bases and J dropped 5 bases, with 17 bases sitting between them. This CDR3 spans 15 amino acids. CDR1 and CDR2 from the germline V gene are KGHSH and LQKENI. Clones were sequenced by immunoSEQ multiplex PCR, and TCRdb holds only the in-frame ones, with some missing. This table has 55,000 to 70,000 clones, just over 90% appearing once. The chain recombines TRBV18 with TRBJ1-1, with a weak D call TRBD1 (6 bases). The material sequenced was peripheral blood, taken in the first trimester of pregnancy. This sequence was found in a female donor in good health, enrolled as a control in a pregnancy study. This CDR3 reads CASSRPAVRGTEAFF. CDR3 nucleotides: TGTGCCAGCTCACGGCCGGCCGTGAGGGGGACTGAAGCTTTCTTT.